This T cell receptor beta chain was captured by sequencing in a study of blood T cell repertoires in COVID-19. Study details: PBMCs, B-cell-depleted T cells, or T cells were the source of the cDNA or gDNA that made up the material.

The germline CDR1 and CDR2 sequences are KGHDR and SFDVKD. This CDR3 has 15 residues. The V and J ends lost 1 base and 6 bases, in that order; junction bases with no gene match: 1. Original handling: Amplification of reference gene primers was used by the study to estimate nucleated cell counts. Clones were sequenced by immunoSEQ multiplex PCR, and TCRdb holds only the in-frame ones, with some missing. That table supplies the V and J calls and clone size; D and trimming were determined from the DNA. The top ten hold about 6.8% of the sample, which has roughly 200,000 clones, about four fifths seen once.

J is TRBJ1-6 and V is TRBV24-1; TRBD1 matches at 8 bases. The clonotype originates from a man between 65 and 80 years old with active or convalescent COVID-19. Sample: peripheral blood. CDR3: CATSDLGTGNSPLHF. The CDR3 DNA sequence: TGTGCCACCAGTGATTTAGGGACAGGTAATTCACCCCTCCACTTT.